In this sample, the clone carrying this T cell receptor beta chain turned up many times. The antigen is unknown. Time point specified: newly diagnosed GD, antithyroid drugs for less than 3 months. PBMC RNA was the source of the TCR library. CDR3 length: 16 amino acids. Unmatched junction bases numbered 7, after V lost 6 bases and J lost 3 bases. The data are from a study of regulatory T cells in long-lasting Graves disease. Whole-study results and caveats: Possibly, accuracy suffered from the small sample size. TRBV28 was favored in persistent disease, as were TRBJ1-2 and TRBJ2-5.

The TCR beta library used iRepertoire HTBI primers with Arm-PCR amplification of CDR3. Using its own MiXCR run on the multiplex PCR reads, TCRdb lists one record per CDR3 protein. The table includes roughly 350,000 distinct CDR3 sequences, about 16% detected once. The same specimen was also included in a second study, on T cells in Graves' hyperthyroidism and ophthalmopathy. That publication notes: Diagnoses rested on clinical symptoms, serum thyroxine and TRAb, thyroid ultrasound and orbital computed tomography. HTBI primers drove first-round RT-PCR of the TCR CDR3.

The sequence was obtained from a woman aged 18 to 35 with Graves disease. This material consisted of peripheral blood mononuclear cells (PBMCs), taken at new diagnosis, from a patient treated with antithyroid drugs. V and J are TRBV12-3 or TRBV12-4 and TRBJ2-6; 8 bases line up with TRBD1. The CDR3 sequence is CASRGTGGYGANVLTF. The CDR3 DNA sequence: TGTGCCAGCAGAGGGACAGGAGGATATGGGGCCAACGTCCTGACTTTC.